This TCR beta chain was retrieved from a study of CD8+CD57+ T cells in acquired aplastic anemia. About the study: Sorted CD4+ and CD8+ cells gave a mean 3.2 ug DNA, range 0.2 to 27.4 ug.

This CDR3 comprises 13 residues. CDR1 and CDR2 (germline): SGHRS, YFSETQ. The V and J ends lost 0 bases and 4 bases respectively, with 5 bases between them. There are many counts of this clonotype. Its antigen is still unknown. Flow cytometry had shown expanded CD8+CD57+ cells in the patients chosen for sequencing. Each of the patients presented with severe acquired aplastic anemia. Template material for TCR beta VDJ and CDR3 profiling consisted of genomic DNA. Using its own MiXCR run on the reads, TCRdb lists one record per CDR3 protein. The data show 170,000 or so distinct CDR3 sequences, with roughly 48% seen just once and roughly 30% held by the top ten. Findings of the study overall: Both patients and controls carried the same twenty-nine CD8+ CDR3 sequences.

The sample was sorted CD4+, CD8+, or CD8+CD57+ T cells (not recorded which) from PBMCs. The clonotype originates from a human donor with aplastic anemia. The chain employs TRBV5-1 and TRBJ1-5; D ambiguous. CDR3: CASSLAGNQPQHF. CDR3 nucleotide sequence: TGCGCCAGCAGCTTGGCGGGGAATCAGCCCCAGCATTTT.